This entry concerns a single T cell receptor beta chain. This receptor's antigen is unknown. No base-level quality is on record; no much larger clone is a single base apart. For deep sequencing, each PBMC sample was run in six replicates, with libraries mostly built from roughly 460 ng of input genomic DNA. Following the manufacturer's instructions, the team built TCRbeta libraries using the immunoSEQ hsTCRbeta kit. The completed libraries were mixed into a single pool at 3 nM, then sequenced with an Illumina NovaSeq 6000 S4 flow cell. Processing in the source paper ran as follows. The immunoSEQ Analyzer was used for raw data preprocessing and quality control. The analysis was limited to productive rearrangements, and each clonotype was defined by a unique CDR3 amino acid sequence. Repertoire clonality was estimated as the Gini-Simpson index, computed with the R package tcR. Gini indices were compared with Student's t test, and associations with tumor size change were assessed by Pearson correlation. TCRdb limited this immuneACCESS table to in-frame rearrangements with V and J called. A share of clones is missing; checked studies link under half to unresolved V genes, and the rest is unexplained. Clone size and the V and J calls come from that table; the DNA yielded D and trimming. This sample holds 7,600 or so clones; roughly 69% were observed only once. Jointly, the top ten make up 3% of the sample.

The sample's time point label is to be understood as: after neoadjuvant nivolumab, at surgical resection. Patients had been newly diagnosed with stage II-IVA oral cavity squamous cell carcinoma, and no prior systemic or radiation treatment had been given to the patients. The cohort was made up of patients with locally advanced, HPV-negative oral cavity squamous cell carcinoma. No culture maintenance or expansion was done, as the peripheral blood mononuclear cells went straight to analysis. The samples were obtained from a longitudinal correlative study of a single-arm phase II trial testing neoadjuvant nivolumab in oral cavity squamous cell carcinoma. Subject-matched pre- and post-treatment PBMCs and tumors from three responders and three non-responders were subjected to genomic DNA-based TCRbeta sequencing. Peripheral blood mononuclear cells were collected once before nivolumab treatment and again after treatment, at the time of surgery. Genomic DNA was isolated from PBMCs using the Maxwell RSC DNA from Cells kit.

The data are from a study of neoadjuvant anti-PD-1 for oral cavity cancer (dated by TCRdb to the early 2020s). At the level of the whole study: Patients mostly received three to four biweekly doses of nivolumab at 3 mg/kg before curative-intent surgical resection. A roughly 30% response rate was observed in the parent correlative cohort, in which over nine patients were included. For patients who did not progress, a fourth nivolumab dose was given around day 43, followed by definitive surgical resection on days 50-56. Patients with complete response, partial response or stable disease by RECIST 1.1 were defined as responders, whereas patients with progression were defined as non-responders. What the study reported, not specific to this receptor: Only a few patients per response group were included in the TCR analyses, and larger cohorts for validation were called for by the authors. After neoadjuvant nivolumab, T cell clonality (Gini index) in PBMCs was significantly higher in non-responders than in responders. Higher pretreatment blood Treg/Th17 ratios correlated with higher pretreatment blood TCRbeta clonality and lower post-treatment tumor TCRbeta clonality.

V is cut by 4 bases and J by 5 bases, and the space between the germline ends is 27 bases. From its cysteine to its phenylalanine, the CDR3 spans 18 amino acids. The CDR3 DNA has 54 bases and is translated from base 1. CDR1 SGHRS and CDR2 YFSETQ were looked up in the germline V gene. This sequence was found in a person aged 40-85 years with oral cavity squamous cell carcinoma. Rearrangement joined TRBV5-1 to TRBJ1-2; there is no confident call for the D gene. The sequencing here drew on PBMCs, taken after nivolumab (anti-PD-1) treatment. The base sequence is TGCGCCAGCAGCGCACCCCAGTTTCCAGGACTTCGTCAATATGGCTACACCTTC. Translated, it gives CASSAPQFPGLRQYGYTF.